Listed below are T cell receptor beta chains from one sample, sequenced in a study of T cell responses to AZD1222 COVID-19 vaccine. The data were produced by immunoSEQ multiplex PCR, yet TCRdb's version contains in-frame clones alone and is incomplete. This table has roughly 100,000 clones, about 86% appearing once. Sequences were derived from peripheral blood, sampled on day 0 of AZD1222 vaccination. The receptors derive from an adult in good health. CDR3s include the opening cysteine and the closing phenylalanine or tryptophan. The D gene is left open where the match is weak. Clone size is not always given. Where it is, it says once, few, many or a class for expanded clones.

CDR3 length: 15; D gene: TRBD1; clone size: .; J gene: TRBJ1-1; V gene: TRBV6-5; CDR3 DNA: TGTGCCAGCAGTTATCACAGGGGGCCGGGCACTGAAGCTTTCTTT; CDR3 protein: CASSYHRGPGTEAFF
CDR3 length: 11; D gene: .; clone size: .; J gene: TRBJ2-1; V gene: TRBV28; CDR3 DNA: TGTGCTAGCATGATGGGCTATGAGCAGTTCTTC; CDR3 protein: CASMMGYEQFF
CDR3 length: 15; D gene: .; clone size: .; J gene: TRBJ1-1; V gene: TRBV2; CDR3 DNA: TGTGCCAGCAGTGAAGTCGTGGGGATGAACACTGAAGCTTTCTTT; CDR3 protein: CASSEVVGMNTEAFF
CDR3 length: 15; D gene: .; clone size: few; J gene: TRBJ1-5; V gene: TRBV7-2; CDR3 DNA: TGTGCCAGCAGTCCAATGGTAGGGGTCAATCAGCCCCAGCATTTT; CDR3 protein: CASSPMVGVNQPQHF
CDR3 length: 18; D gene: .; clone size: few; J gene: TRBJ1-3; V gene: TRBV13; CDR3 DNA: TGTGCCAGCAGCTGGATGAGGGGCCCTGGTGACTCTGGAAACACCATATATTTT; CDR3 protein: CASSWMRGPGDSGNTIYF
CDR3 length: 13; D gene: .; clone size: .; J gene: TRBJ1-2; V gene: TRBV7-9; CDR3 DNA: TGTGCCAGCAGCTTAGACACAGGCTATGGCTACACCTTC; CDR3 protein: CASSLDTGYGYTF
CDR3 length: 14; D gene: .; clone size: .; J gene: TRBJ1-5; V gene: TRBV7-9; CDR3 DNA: TGTGCCAGCAGCTTAGCGGGAGGGTCTCAGCCCCAGCATTTT; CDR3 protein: CASSLAGGSQPQHF
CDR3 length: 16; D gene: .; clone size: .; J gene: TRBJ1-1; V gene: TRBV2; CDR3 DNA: TGTGCCAGCAGTGAATTAGGGGCAGGCGGGAACACTGAAGCTTTCTTT; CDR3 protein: CASSELGAGGNTEAFF
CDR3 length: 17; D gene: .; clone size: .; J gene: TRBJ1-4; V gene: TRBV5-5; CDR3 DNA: TGTGCCAGCAGCTCGGTTTTGGCCTTGTCAACTAATGAAAAACTGTTTTTT; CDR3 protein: CASSSVLALSTNEKLFF
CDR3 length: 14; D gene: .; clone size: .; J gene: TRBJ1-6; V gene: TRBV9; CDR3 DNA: TGTGCCAGCAGCGTAGCTCTCTTTAATTCACCCCTCCACTTT; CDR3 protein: CASSVALFNSPLHF
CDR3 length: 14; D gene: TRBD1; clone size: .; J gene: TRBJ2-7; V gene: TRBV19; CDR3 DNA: TGTGCCAGTAGTAGACGACAGGGGGCCTACGAGCAGTACTTC; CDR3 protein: CASSRRQGAYEQYF
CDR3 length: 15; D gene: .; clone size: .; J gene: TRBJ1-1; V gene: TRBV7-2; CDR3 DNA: TGTGCCAGCAGCCAGCCAGGGTGGTTATCGACTGAAGCTTTCTTT; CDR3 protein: CASSQPGWLSTEAFF
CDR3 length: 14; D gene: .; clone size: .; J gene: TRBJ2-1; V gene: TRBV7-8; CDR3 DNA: TGTGCCAGCAGCTTAGCGCATGTACAGTATGAGCAGTTCTTC; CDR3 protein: CASSLAHVQYEQFF
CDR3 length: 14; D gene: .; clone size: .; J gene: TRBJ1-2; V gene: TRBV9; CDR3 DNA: TGTGCCAGCAGCGAGTCCTCGGGGGTCTTAGGCTACACCTTC; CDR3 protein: CASSESSGVLGYTF
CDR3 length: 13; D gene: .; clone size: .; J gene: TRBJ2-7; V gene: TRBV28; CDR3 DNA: TGTGCCAGCAGCGACAAGAGTCTCTACGAGCAGTACTTC; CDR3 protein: CASSDKSLYEQYF
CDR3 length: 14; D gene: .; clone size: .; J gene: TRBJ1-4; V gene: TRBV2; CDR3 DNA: TGTGCCAGCAGTCAAGGGTTGGCTAATGAAAAACTGTTTTTT; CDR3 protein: CASSQGLANEKLFF
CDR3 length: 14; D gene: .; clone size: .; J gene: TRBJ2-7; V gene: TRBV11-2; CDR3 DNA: TGTGCCAGCAGCTTTAGCCTCCCCTCCTACGAGCAGTACTTC; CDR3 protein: CASSFSLPSYEQYF
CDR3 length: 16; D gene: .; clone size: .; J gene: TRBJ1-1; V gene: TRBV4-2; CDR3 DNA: TGTGCCAGCAGCCAGAGGCAGGGGTCTTTACTCACTGAAGCTTTCTTT; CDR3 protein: CASSQRQGSLLTEAFF
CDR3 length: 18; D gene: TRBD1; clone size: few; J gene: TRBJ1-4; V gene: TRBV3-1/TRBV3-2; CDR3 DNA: TGTGCCAGCAGCCAAGATAGGCGCAGGGGGCCGATTAATGAAAAACTGTTTTTT; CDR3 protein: CASSQDRRRGPINEKLFF
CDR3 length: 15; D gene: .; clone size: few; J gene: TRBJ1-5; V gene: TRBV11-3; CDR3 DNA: TGTGCCAGCAGCTTAGGGCGGTCGGAGGCTTGGCCCCAGCATTTT; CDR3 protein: CASSLGRSEAWPQHF
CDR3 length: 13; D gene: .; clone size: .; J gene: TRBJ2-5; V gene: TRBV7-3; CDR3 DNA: TGTGCCAGCAGCTACAGGAGACAGGAGACCCAGTACTTC; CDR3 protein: CASSYRRQETQYF
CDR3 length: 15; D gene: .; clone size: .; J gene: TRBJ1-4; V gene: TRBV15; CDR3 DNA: TGTGCCACCAGCAGCAGGGATGGTACTAATGAAAAACTGTTTTTT; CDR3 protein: CATSSRDGTNEKLFF
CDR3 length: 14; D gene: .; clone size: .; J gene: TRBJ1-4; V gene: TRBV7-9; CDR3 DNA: TGTGCCAGCATCCGGCAGGGGTCTAATGAAAAACTGTTTTTT; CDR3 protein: CASIRQGSNEKLFF
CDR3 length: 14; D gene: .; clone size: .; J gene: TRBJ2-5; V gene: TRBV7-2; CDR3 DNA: TGTGCCAGCAGATTAGGGGGGAACCAAGAGACCCAGTACTTC; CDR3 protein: CASRLGGNQETQYF
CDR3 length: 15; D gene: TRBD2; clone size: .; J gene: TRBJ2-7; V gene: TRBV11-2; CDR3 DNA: TGTGCCAGCAGCTTTACTAGCGGAGACTCCTACGAGCAGTACTTC; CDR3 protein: CASSFTSGDSYEQYF
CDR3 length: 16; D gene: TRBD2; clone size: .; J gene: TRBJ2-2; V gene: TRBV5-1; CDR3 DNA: TGCGCCAGCAGCGCGCCACTAGCGGGAGGGGCCGGGGAGCTGTTTTTT; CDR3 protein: CASSAPLAGGAGELFF
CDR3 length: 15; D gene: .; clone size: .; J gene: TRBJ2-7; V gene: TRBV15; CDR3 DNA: TGTGCCACCAGCAGAGATGGCAGGGTTATGAACGAGCAGTACTTC; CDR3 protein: CATSRDGRVMNEQYF
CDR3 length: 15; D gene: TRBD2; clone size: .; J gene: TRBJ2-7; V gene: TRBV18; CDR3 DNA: TGTGCCAGCTCACCCCCTAGCGGGAAGGGGAGGGAGCAGTACTTC; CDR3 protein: CASSPPSGKGREQYF
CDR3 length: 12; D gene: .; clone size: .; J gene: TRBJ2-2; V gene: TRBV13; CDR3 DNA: TGTGCCAGCAACCGAGGGCCCGGGGAGCTGTTTTTT; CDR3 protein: CASNRGPGELFF
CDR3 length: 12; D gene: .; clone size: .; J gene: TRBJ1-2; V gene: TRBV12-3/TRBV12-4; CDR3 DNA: TGTGCCAGCAGTCCCCACAGGGATGGCTACACCTTC; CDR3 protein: CASSPHRDGYTF
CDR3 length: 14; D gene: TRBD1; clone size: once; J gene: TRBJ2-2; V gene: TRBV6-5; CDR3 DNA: TGTGCCACCGGGTACAGGGGGCACACCGGGGAGCTGTTTTTT; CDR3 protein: CATGYRGHTGELFF
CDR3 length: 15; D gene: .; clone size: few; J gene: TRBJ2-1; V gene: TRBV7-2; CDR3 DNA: TGTGCCAGCACACCAGACAGCAGCTCCTACAATGAGCAGTTCTTC; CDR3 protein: CASTPDSSSYNEQFF
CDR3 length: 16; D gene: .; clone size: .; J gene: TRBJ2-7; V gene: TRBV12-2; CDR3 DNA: TGTGCAAGTCGCTTAAGGACTAGCCGAAGCGTGAACGAGCAGTACTTC; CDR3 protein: CASRLRTSRSVNEQYF
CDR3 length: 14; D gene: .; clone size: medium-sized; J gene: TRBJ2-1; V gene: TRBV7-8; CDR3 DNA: TGTGCCAGCAGCTTAGGGGGGAATTACAATGAGCAGTTCTTC; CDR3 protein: CASSLGGNYNEQFF
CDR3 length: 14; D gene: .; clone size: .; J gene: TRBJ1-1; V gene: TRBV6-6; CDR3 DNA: TGTGCCAGCACCGGGGCCCGAAGGAACACTGAAGCTTTCTTT; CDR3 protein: CASTGARRNTEAFF
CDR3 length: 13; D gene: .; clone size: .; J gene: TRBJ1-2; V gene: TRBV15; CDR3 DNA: TGTGCCACTTCCCGGGGTACTAACTATGGCTACACCTTC; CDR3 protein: CATSRGTNYGYTF
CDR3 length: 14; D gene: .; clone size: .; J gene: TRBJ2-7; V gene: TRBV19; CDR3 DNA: TGTGCCAGTAGTATAAACGGGGCCCCCTACGAGCAGTACTTC; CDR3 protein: CASSINGAPYEQYF
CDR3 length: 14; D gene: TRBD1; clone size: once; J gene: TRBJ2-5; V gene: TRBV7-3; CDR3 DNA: TGTGCCAGCAGCCCATCAGGGGGCGTGGAGACCCAGTACTTC; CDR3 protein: CASSPSGGVETQYF
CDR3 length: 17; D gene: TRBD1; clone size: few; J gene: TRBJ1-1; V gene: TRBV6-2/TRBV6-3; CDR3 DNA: TGTGCCAGCAGTTACTCGGGACAGGGTTTGGGAAACACTGAAGCTTTCTTT; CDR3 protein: CASSYSGQGLGNTEAFF
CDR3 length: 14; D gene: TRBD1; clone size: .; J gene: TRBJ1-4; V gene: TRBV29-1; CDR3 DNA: TGCAGCGTTGAAGACACAGGGGGGCTTGAAAAACTGTTTTTT; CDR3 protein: CSVEDTGGLEKLFF
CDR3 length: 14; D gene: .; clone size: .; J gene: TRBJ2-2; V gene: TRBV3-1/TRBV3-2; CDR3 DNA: TGTGCCAGCAGCCAAACATGGGCTGGCGGGGAGCTGTTTTTT; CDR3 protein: CASSQTWAGGELFF
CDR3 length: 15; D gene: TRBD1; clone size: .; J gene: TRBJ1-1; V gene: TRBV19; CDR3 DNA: TGTGCCAGTAAGGGGACAGGGCCATGGAACACTGAAGCTTTCTTT; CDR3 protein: CASKGTGPWNTEAFF
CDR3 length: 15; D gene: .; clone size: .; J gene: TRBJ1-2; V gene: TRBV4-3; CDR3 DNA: TGCGCCAGCAGCCAAGGGCCCAGGTCTAACTATGGCTACACCTTC; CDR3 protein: CASSQGPRSNYGYTF
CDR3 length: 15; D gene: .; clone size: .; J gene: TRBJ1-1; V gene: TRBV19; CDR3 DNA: TGTGCCAGTAGTATTTTCGACGAAATGAACACTGAAGCTTTCTTT; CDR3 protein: CASSIFDEMNTEAFF
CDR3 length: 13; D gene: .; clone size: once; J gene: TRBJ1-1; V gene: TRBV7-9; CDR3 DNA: TGTGCCAGCAGCAAAGCCGGGACTTTTGAAGCTTTCTTT; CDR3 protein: CASSKAGTFEAFF
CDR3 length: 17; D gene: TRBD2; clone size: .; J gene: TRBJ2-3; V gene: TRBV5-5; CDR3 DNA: TGTGCCAGCAGCTTGGCCTTAGCGGGAACTACCACAGATACGCAGTATTTT; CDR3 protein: CASSLALAGTTTDTQYF
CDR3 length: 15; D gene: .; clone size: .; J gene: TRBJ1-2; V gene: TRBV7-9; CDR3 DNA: TGTGCCAGCAGCTTTGGGTCAGGGGTCGCCTATGGCTACACCTTC; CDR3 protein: CASSFGSGVAYGYTF
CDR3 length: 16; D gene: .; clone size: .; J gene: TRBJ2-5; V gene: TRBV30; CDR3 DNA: TGTGCCTGGAGCGCAGGGACATTAGGGAGTGGTGAGACCCAGTACTTC; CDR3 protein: CAWSAGTLGSGETQYF
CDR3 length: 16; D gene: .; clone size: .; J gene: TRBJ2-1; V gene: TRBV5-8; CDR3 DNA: TGTGCCAGCAGCCGGGGTGCGGGGGCGGAGTTCGATGAGCAGTTCTTC; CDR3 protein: CASSRGAGAEFDEQFF
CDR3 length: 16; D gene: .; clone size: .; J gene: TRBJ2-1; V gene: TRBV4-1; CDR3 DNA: TGCGCCAGCAGCCAAGGAAGAGGGGGCTCCTACAATGAGCAGTTCTTC; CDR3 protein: CASSQGRGGSYNEQFF
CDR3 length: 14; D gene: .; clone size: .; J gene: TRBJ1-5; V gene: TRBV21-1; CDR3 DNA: TGTGCCAGCAGCGCTGAGGGGAGCAATCAGCCCCAGCATTTT; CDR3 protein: CASSAEGSNQPQHF
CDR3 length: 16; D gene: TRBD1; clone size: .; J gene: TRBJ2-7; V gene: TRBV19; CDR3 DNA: TGTGCCAGTAGTATAGGATTTGGACAGGGGGTTGTCGAGCAGTACTTC; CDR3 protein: CASSIGFGQGVVEQYF
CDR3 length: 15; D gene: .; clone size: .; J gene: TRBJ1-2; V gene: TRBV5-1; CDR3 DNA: TGCGCCAGCAGCTTGGAGGGCAGAGGGAACTATGGCTACACCTTC; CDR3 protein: CASSLEGRGNYGYTF
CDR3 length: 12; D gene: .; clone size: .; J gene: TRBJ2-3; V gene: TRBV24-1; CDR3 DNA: TGTGCCACCAGCCGCGAGACAGATACGCAGTATTTT; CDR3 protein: CATSRETDTQYF
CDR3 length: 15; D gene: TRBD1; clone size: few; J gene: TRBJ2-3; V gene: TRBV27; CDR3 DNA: TGTGCCAGCAGTCTTACCGGGACAGGGACAGATACGCAGTATTTT; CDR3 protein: CASSLTGTGTDTQYF
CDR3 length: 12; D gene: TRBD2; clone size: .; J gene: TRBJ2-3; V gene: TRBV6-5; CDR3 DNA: TGTGCCAGCAGGACTAGCTTGTATACGCAGTATTTT; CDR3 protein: CASRTSLYTQYF
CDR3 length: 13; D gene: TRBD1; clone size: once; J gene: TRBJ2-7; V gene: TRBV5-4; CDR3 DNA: TGTGCCAGCAGCCACCGGGACAGGGGCGAGCAGTACTTC; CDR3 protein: CASSHRDRGEQYF
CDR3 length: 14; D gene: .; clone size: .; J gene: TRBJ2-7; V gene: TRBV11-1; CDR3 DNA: TGTGCCAGCGAGCAGGGACTCACGTCCTACGAGCAGTACTTC; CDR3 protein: CASEQGLTSYEQYF